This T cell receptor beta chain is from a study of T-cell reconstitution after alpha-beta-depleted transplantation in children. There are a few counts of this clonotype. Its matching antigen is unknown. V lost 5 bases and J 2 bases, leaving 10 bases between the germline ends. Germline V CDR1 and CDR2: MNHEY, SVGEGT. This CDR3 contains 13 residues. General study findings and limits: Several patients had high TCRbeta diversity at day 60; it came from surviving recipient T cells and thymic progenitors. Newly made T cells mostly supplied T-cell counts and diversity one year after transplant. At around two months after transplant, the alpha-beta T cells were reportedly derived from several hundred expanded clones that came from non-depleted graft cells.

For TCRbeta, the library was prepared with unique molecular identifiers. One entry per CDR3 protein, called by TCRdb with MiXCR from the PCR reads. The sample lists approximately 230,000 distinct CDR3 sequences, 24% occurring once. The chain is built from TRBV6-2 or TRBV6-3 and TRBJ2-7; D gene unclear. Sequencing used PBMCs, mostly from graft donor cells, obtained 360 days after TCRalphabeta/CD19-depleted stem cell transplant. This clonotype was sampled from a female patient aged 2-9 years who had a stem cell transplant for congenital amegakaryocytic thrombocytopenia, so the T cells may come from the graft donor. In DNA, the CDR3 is TGTGCCAGCAGTCATACCCCTGCCTACGAGCAGTACTTC. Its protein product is CASSHTPAYEQYF.